These 14 T cell receptor beta chains were sequenced from one sample in a study of shared T cell receptors in the human thymus. Here immunoSEQ multiplex PCR was the method, and the copy in TCRdb shows in-frame clones only, minus some. Among about 380,000 clones listed, more than 85% were seen once. Sequences were obtained from thymocytes. Source of these receptors: a human donor.

The gene calls are TRBV10-2 and TRBJ1-2; TRBD1 agrees at 8 bases. With V trimmed by 6 bases and J by 4 bases, 16 bases remained unmatched. The CDR3 extends over 17 amino acids. Germline V CDR1 and CDR2: WSHSY, SAAADI. The CDR3 sequence: CASRGGQGIDKSYGYTF. CDR3 coding DNA: TGCGCCAGCAGGGGTGGACAGGGAATTGATAAGAGCTATGGCTACACCTTC.

The chain has TRBV2 and TRBJ2-1; the match to TRBD2 covers 8 bases. Trimming took 5 bases from V and 3 from J; bases not matched to a gene: 15. Germline-derived CDR1 and CDR2 are SNHLY and FYNNEI. The CDR3 contains 18 residues. CDR3 coding DNA: TGTGCCAGCAGTCCCCCCTTGGCGGGAGGTTTATTCTACAATGAGCAGTTCTTC. Its protein is CASSPPLAGGLFYNEQFF.

The chain links TRBV10-3 to TRBJ2-7, with TRBD1 matching 8 bases. V was clipped by 5 bases and J by 3 bases; unmatched bases: 9. The CDR3 totals 15 residues. Germline values: CDR1 ENHRY, CDR2 SYGVKD. The CDR3 DNA reads as TGTGCCATCAGTAACCCGGGACAGGACAACTACGAGCAGTACTTC. Protein product: CAISNPGQDNYEQYF.

The chain joins TRBV4-3 to TRBJ2-1; D not certain. V shed 4 bases and J shed 9 bases, with 10 bases lying between them. CDR1 and CDR2 from the germline V gene are LGHNA and YSLEER. The CDR3 consists of 12 residues. The CDR3 coding sequence is TGCGCCAGCAGCCGAACCTCGGGTGAGCAGTTCTTC. Its protein product is CASSRTSGEQFF.

The chain couples TRBV10-3 to TRBJ2-2; 10 nucleotides match TRBD2. V was pared by 11 bases and J by 6 bases, with 24 bases of the junction left unmatched. This CDR3 contains 19 residues. Germline-derived CDR1 and CDR2 are ENHRY and SYGVKD. This CDR3 reads CAHSSGTDMLAGVPGELFF. The CDR3 DNA reads TGTGCCCATTCCTCCGGGACGGACATGCTAGCGGGAGTTCCCGGGGAGCTGTTTTTT.

This clone was counted once. The V call is TRBV5-6, the J call TRBJ2-2, with TRBD2 identical over 9 bases. Germline assignment: CDR1 SGHDT and CDR2 YYEEEE. The length of the CDR3 is 15 residues. V lost 7 bases to trimming and J lost 1 base; unmatched junction nucleotides: 5. In DNA, the CDR3 is TGTGCCAGCTACCGACTAGCGGAGAACACCGGGGAGCTGTTTTTT. This sequence encodes CASYRLAENTGELFF.

The gene calls are TRBV5-5 and TRBJ2-7; 9 nucleotides line up with TRBD1. The germline V gene has CDR1 SGHKS and CDR2 YYEKEE (reference sequence). V dropped 5 bases and J dropped 0; count of bases not matched to a gene: 6. CDR3 size: 15 residues. CDR3 region: CASRRDRVSSYEQYF. The CDR3 DNA is TGTGCCAGCAGGCGGGACAGGGTGAGCTCCTACGAGCAGTACTTC.

The chain recombines TRBV28 with TRBJ1-1; D is uncertain. Germline V gives CDR1 MDHEN, CDR2 SYDVKM. The CDR3 is 21 amino acids. The V end was cut by 1 base, the J end by 1 base, with 28 bases between. The CDR3 region has the DNA TGTGCCAGCAGTTTATCGGGGTCGAGGGTCCCTCTTCTAGCTTGGAACACTGAAGCTTTCTTT. Its translation is CASSLSGSRVPLLAWNTEAFF.

The V gene is TRBV10-1, the J gene TRBJ2-3; TRBD1 is a possible D gene (5 bases). Germline V gene lookup returns CDR1 WNHNN and CDR2 SYGVQD (reference sequence). The CDR3 has 15 residues. Trimming cost V 6 bases and J 2 bases, with 15 bases left between them. The CDR3 sequence is CASRRNQGITDTQYF. The CDR3, as DNA: TGCGCCAGCAGGAGGAATCAGGGAATCACAGATACGCAGTATTTT.

The gene calls are TRBV10-1 and TRBJ2-1; 9 bases line up with TRBD2. Germline V CDR1 and CDR2: WNHNN, SYGVQD (reference sequence). This CDR3 is built from 20 residues. With 3 bases clipped from V and 4 bases from J, the junction kept 19 bases outside the gene matches. As DNA, the CDR3 is TGCGCCAGCAGTGATATAGCGGGAGAAGGTGCAGTGTTTGTATACAATGAGCAGTTCTTC. It encodes CASSDIAGEGAVFVYNEQFF.

This chain links TRBV6-1 with TRBJ2-1; no clear D. Trimming took off 5 bases at V and 9 bases at J, with 5 bases between the two ends. CDR1 and CDR2 from the germline V gene are MNHNS and SASEGT. CDR3 length: 10 residues. The DNA for the CDR3 is TGTGCCAGCAGTATCCTTGAGCAGTTCTTC. Translated: CASSILEQFF.

The chain uses TRBV9 and TRBJ2-3; 7 positions match TRBD2. Losses at the gene ends were 2 bases for V and 0 bases for J; bases not matched to a gene: 12. Germline lookup yields CDR1 SGDLS and CDR2 YYNGEE. This CDR3 has 18 amino acids. The CDR3 bases are TGTGCCAGCAGCGTTTCTAGGTCGAGGGAGGGAAGCACAGATACGCAGTATTTT. It codes for CASSVSRSREGSTDTQYF.

J is TRBJ2-1 and V is TRBV11-2; D tentatively fits TRBD1 or TRBD2 (5 bases each). This CDR3 region has 15 residues. The V end was cut by 0 bases, the J end by 6 bases, with 12 bases between. The germline CDR1 and CDR2 sequences are SGHAT and FQNNGV. The CDR3: CASSLDGPGTNEQFF. The CDR3 DNA reads as TGTGCCAGCAGCTTAGATGGTCCCGGGACCAATGAGCAGTTCTTC.

J is TRBJ2-1 and V is TRBV7-3; 15 bases are shared with TRBD2. The J segment lost 6 bases and the V segment lost 5 bases, leaving 5 bases of the junction unmatched. The CDR3 runs 16 residues. CDR1 is SGHTA and CDR2 is FQGTGA in the germline V gene. CDR3 sequence: CASSQGLAGGVNEQFF. DNA for the CDR3: TGTGCCAGCAGCCAGGGACTAGCGGGAGGTGTCAATGAGCAGTTCTTC.